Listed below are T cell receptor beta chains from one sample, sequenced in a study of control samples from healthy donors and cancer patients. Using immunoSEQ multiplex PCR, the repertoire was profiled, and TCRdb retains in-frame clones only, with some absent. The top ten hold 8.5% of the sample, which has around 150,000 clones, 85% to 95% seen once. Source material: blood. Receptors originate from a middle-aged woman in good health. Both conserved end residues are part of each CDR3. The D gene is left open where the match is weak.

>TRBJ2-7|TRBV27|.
TGTGCCAGCAGTCCGCACGTGGCGCAGAGCTCCTACGAGCAGTACTTC
CASSPHVAQSSYEQYF
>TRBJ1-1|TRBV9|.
TGTGCCAGCAGCGTAGAGGGGGACTCGAACACTGAAGCTTTCTTT
CASSVEGDSNTEAFF
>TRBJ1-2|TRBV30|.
TGTGCCTGGAGTGTCGGAACCTATGGCTACACCTTC
CAWSVGTYGYTF
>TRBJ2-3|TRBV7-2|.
TGTGCCAGCAGCGCCCCCAGCGGGTGGAGCACAGATACGCAGTATTTT
CASSAPSGWSTDTQYF
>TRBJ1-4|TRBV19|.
TGTGCCAGTAGTAAGGAGTGGAGTAATGAAAAACTGTTTTTT
CASSKEWSNEKLFF
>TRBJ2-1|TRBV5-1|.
TGCGCCAGCAGCTTGGGAGGAAATGAGCAGTTCTTC
CASSLGGNEQFF
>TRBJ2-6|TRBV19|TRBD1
TGTGCCAGTAGTATAGGAGGGGGCGCCGGGGCCAACGTCCTGACTTTC
CASSIGGGAGANVLTF
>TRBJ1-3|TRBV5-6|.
TGTGCCAGCAGCTTGGTCCGGGGGGCTGGAAACACCATATATTTT
CASSLVRGAGNTIYF
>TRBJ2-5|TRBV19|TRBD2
TGTGCCAGTAGTGTAGGACTAGCGGGGGGGAAGAAACAAGAGACCCAGTACTTC
CASSVGLAGGKKQETQYF
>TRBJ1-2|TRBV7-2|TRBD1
TGTGCCAGCAAAAGGACAAGGGACAGAACCTATGGCTACACCTTC
CASKRTRDRTYGYTF
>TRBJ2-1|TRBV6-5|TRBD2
TGTGCCAGCAGTTACGCCCGGACTAGCGGGAGTAATGAGCAGTTCTTC
CASSYARTSGSNEQFF
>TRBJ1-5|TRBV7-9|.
TGTGCCAGCAGCTCAACGACAGTTTCCGATCAGCCCCAGCATTTT
CASSSTTVSDQPQHF
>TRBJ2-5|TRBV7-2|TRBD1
TGTGCCAGCAGCTTATGGGACAGAGAGACCCAGTACTTC
CASSLWDRETQYF
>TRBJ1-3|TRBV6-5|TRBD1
TGTGCCAGCAGCCGCGGACAGGGGGCCACCATATATTTT
CASSRGQGATIYF
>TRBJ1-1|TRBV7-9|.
TGTGCCAGCAGTGCCCCTCTCGGACCCTTCGGGGACACTGAAGCTTTCTTT
CASSAPLGPFGDTEAFF
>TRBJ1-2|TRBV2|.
TGTGCCAGCCGGGGTCGGCCTTCGTATGGCTACACCTTC
CASRGRPSYGYTF
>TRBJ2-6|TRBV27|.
TGTGCCAGCAGTCTACAGCTCTCTGGGGCCAACGTCCTGACTTTC
CASSLQLSGANVLTF
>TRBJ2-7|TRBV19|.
TGTGCCAGTAGTTCCGGGACCTTAAATAGCGAGCAGTACTTC
CASSSGTLNSEQYF
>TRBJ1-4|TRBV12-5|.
TGTGCTAGTGGTTCAGGGACATCAACTAATGAAAAACTGTTTTTT
CASGSGTSTNEKLFF
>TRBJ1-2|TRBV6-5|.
TGTGCCAGCAGTTTCGTCAGGGGTAACTATGGCTACACCTTC
CASSFVRGNYGYTF
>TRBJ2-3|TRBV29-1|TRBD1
TGCAGCGTTGGCGCCACCGGGACAGGGGGTACAGATACGCAGTATTTT
CSVGATGTGGTDTQYF
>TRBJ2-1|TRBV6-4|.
TGTGCCAGCAGCTCCCAGGGTTTTGGTGAGCAGTTCTTC
CASSSQGFGEQFF
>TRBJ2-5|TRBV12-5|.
TGTGCTAGTGGTTGGGGCGGACGAGGGACCCAGTACTTC
CASGWGGRGTQYF
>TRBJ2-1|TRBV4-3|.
TGCGCCAGCAGCCCACAACCCCTAGATGAGCAGTTCTTC
CASSPQPLDEQFF
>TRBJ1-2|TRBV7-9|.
TGTGCCAGCAGCCCTGGTGGCGCCGGCTACACCTTC
CASSPGGAGYTF
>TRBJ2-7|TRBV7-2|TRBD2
TGTGCCAGCAGCGAGACTAGCGGGGGACCCTACGAGCAGTACTTC
CASSETSGGPYEQYF
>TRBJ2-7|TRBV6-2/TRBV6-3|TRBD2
TGTGCCAGCAGTTACTCCGGGACTAGCGGGCCCTACGAGCAGTACTTC
CASSYSGTSGPYEQYF
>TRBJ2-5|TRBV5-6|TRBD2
TGTGCCAGCAGCTCCCTACTAGCGGGGGGTGAGGAGACCCAGTACTTC
CASSSLLAGGEETQYF
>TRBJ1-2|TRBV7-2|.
TGTGCCAGCGCCGGGACCCCCATCCCCTACTATGGCTACACCTTC
CASAGTPIPYYGYTF
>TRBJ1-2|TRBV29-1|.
TGCAGCGTTGAGTGGGGATGGGACTATGGCTACACCTTC
CSVEWGWDYGYTF
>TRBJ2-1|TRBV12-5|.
TGTGCTAGTGGTTCCCCGAAGGGACTTAGCGTCTGGAATGAGCAGTTCTTC
CASGSPKGLSVWNEQFF
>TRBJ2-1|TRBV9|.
TGTGCCAGCAGCGTAGGTGGCAGCCCTGGCGATGAGCAGTTCTTC
CASSVGGSPGDEQFF
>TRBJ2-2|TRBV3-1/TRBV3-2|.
TGTGCCAGCAGCCATAGGTCCCTCGAATTTAACACCGGGGAGCTGTTTTTT
CASSHRSLEFNTGELFF
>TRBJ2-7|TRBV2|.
TGTGCCAGCAGTGGGGACCTCTCCTACGAGCAGTACTTC
CASSGDLSYEQYF
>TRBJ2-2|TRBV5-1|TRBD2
TGCGCCAGCGAGGATAGCGGGAGTCGCACCGGGGAGCTGTTTTTT
CASEDSGSRTGELFF
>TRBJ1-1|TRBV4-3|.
TGCGCCAGCAGCCGAGAGACCCGCACTGAAGCTTTCTTT
CASSRETRTEAFF
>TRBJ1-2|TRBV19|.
TGTGCCAGTAGTATAGATCGGCTCGATGGCTACACCTTC
CASSIDRLDGYTF
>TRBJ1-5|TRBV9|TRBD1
TGTGCCAGCAGCGTCGGACAGGGGGCTAATCAGCCCCAGCATTTT
CASSVGQGANQPQHF
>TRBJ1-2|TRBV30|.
TGTGCCTGGAGTGCCTCTAGCAGAAACTATGGCTACACCTTC
CAWSASSRNYGYTF
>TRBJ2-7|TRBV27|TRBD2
TGTGCCAGCAGTTTTAGCGGACTAGCGGGAGACACCTACGAGCAGTACTTC
CASSFSGLAGDTYEQYF
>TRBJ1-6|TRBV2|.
TGTGCCAGCAATCGCTTGTCTGACGGTTCACCCCTCCACTTT
CASNRLSDGSPLHF
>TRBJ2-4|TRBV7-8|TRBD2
TGTGCCAGCAGCTTAGAGGGACTAGCGGGAGGGCCACTTACCAAAAACATTCAGTACTTC
CASSLEGLAGGPLTKNIQYF
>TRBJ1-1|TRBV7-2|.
TGTGCCAGCAGCTCCGCAGGTGGGCGTGAGACTGAAGCTTTCTTT
CASSSAGGRETEAFF
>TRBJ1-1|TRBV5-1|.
TGCGCCAGTACCAGCTATATGAACACTGAAGCTTTCTTT
CASTSYMNTEAFF
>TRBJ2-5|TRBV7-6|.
TGTGCCAGCAGCCAACAGTGGCGGGGGCCCCAAGAGACCCAGTACTTC
CASSQQWRGPQETQYF
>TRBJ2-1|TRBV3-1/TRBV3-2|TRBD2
TGTGCCAGCAGCCAAGATTTAGCGGGATCCCCTGAGCAGTTCTTC
CASSQDLAGSPEQFF
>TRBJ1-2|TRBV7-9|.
TGTGCCAGCAGCTTAGCAGCAGGGGCCAACTATGGCTACACCTTC
CASSLAAGANYGYTF
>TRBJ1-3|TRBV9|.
TGTGCCAGCAGCGTAGGGGACTCTGGAAACACCATATATTTT
CASSVGDSGNTIYF